This TCR beta chain stems from a study of T cell changes during pregnancy in multiple sclerosis. The CDR3 spans 13 residues. The germline gives CDR1 MNHEY, CDR2 SVGAGI. V shed 6 bases and J 8 bases; nucleotides not matched to a gene: 7. The data were produced by immunoSEQ multiplex PCR, yet TCRdb's version contains in-frame clones alone and is incomplete. The data show tens of thousands of clones, 91% seen once. The clonotype comes from a female donor with multiple sclerosis, enrolled in a pregnancy study. The V and J genes are TRBV6-5 and TRBJ1-5, with 7 positions matching TRBD1. The sample was CD8+ T cells from peripheral blood mononuclear cells, taken before pregnancy. The DNA of the CDR3 is TGTGCCAGCAGCTACAGGGGTTGGGAGCCCCAGCATTTT. Translating it yields CASSYRGWEPQHF.